Below, 21 T cell receptor beta chains from the same sample are listed, as sequenced in a study of blood T cell repertoires in COVID-19. Profiled with immunoSEQ multiplex PCR; TCRdb holds only in-frame clones, not every one. The sample contains about 62,000 clones, 80% to 90% of which appear only once. Source material: peripheral blood. These receptors all stem from an elderly woman with acute or convalescent COVID-19.

The V call is TRBV19, the J call TRBJ2-1; weak D call: TRBD1 (5 bases). Trimming took 1 base from V and 7 from J, leaving 5 bases between them. The CDR3 has 12 amino acids. CDR1 LNHDA and CDR2 SQIVND come from the germline V gene (reference sequence). The CDR3 here is CASSIAGNEQFF. The CDR3 region has the DNA TGTGCCAGTAGTATAGCAGGGAATGAGCAGTTCTTC.

The V call is TRBV5-1, the J call TRBJ1-2; TRBD1 agrees at 8 bases. Per the germline V gene, CDR1 is SGHRS and CDR2 is YFSETQ. V shed 4 bases, J shed 0 bases, and the junction held 17 bases outside the gene matches. The CDR3 length is 19 residues. CDR3 coding DNA: TGCGCCAGCAGCCCCAGACAGGGGCCGCGACAGTCAGCTAACTATGGCTACACCTTC. Protein product: CASSPRQGPRQSANYGYTF.

In its sample, this clone was seen once. The rearrangement joins TRBV5-1 to TRBJ2-7; 11 bases align to TRBD1. The CDR3 sequence is 16 residues long. The germline V gene encodes CDR1 SGHRS and CDR2 YFSETQ. Trimming removed 7 bases from V and 3 bases from J; junction bases left unmatched: 12. The CDR3 DNA is TGCGCCAGCTCCCGATCGGGGACAGGGGGAATCTACGAGCAGTACTTC. Translating it yields CASSRSGTGGIYEQYF. Looking up the rest from reference TRBV5-1 and TRBJ2-7 gives the full variable domain: KAGVTQTPRYLIKTRGQQVTLSCSPISGHRSVSWYQQTPGQGLQFLFEYFSETQRNKGNFPGRFSGRQFSNSRSEMNVSTLELGDSALYLCASSRSGTGGIYEQYFGPGTRLTVT.

The chain recombines TRBV7-2 with TRBJ1-5; the D is unclear. The V gene's germline CDR1 is SGHTA and CDR2 FQGNSA. CDR3 length: 13 amino acids. V shed 4 bases and J shed 2 bases, with 6 bases lying between them. CDR3: CASSYEGNQPQHF. The CDR3 nucleotides read TGTGCCAGCAGCTACGAGGGCAATCAGCCCCAGCATTTT.

The chain joins TRBV19 to TRBJ2-5, with D perhaps TRBD2 (6 bases). V lost 6 bases and J lost 9, with 17 bases in between. CDR3 length equals 13 residues. Germline loops: CDR1 LNHDA, CDR2 SQIVND (reference sequence). As DNA, the CDR3 is TGTGCCAGTAGCCAGTCAGGGTGGGAGGCCCAGTACTTC. Translation: CASSQSGWEAQYF.

The gene calls are TRBV10-3 and TRBJ2-7; 8 nucleotides match TRBD1. The CDR3 has 14 residues. In germline, CDR1 is ENHRY, CDR2 SYGVKD. The ends lost 6 bases at V and 3 bases at J; junction bases unmatched: 7. CDR3 protein: CAIRPGQANYEQYF. DNA for the CDR3: TGTGCCATCAGGCCGGGACAGGCCAACTACGAGCAGTACTTC.

This clone came up a few times. The chain employs TRBV12-3 or TRBV12-4 and TRBJ1-2, with 8 bases fitting TRBD1. With 6 bases clipped from V and 4 bases from J, the junction kept 4 bases outside the gene matches. The CDR3 has 13 amino acids. The CDR3 sequence is CASSLGQGYGYTF. The CDR3 DNA reads as TGTGCCAGCAGCCTAGGACAGGGCTATGGCTACACCTTC.

DNA of the CDR3: TGTGCCAGCAGCTTCGAGGGCTTCACAGATACGCAGTATTTT. The encoded protein is CASSFEGFTDTQYF. The genes are TRBV7-2 and TRBJ2-3, with D possibly TRBD2 on 5 matching bases. Trimming removed 3 bases at V and 2 bases at J, with 9 bases between. The CDR3 extends over 14 amino acids. From germline, CDR1 is SGHTA and CDR2 FQGNSA.

Concerning this clone itself: Possible read error: a much larger clone is one base away. Other DNA variants within this sample encode the same CDR3. This rearrangement joins TRBV11-2 to TRBJ1-2; TRBD1 matches 7 bases. In germline, CDR1 is SGHAT, CDR2 FQNNGV. The CDR3 extends over 15 amino acids. CDR3 protein: CASSLVATGNYGYTF. CDR3 in DNA: TGTGCCAGTAGCTTAGTCGCGACAGGGAACTATGGCTACACCTTC.

The V call is TRBV30, the J call TRBJ2-5; D call uncertain. V was shortened by 0 bases and J by 5 bases, with 7 bases between the two germline ends. CDR3 length: 12 residues. Germline V gene data show CDR1 as GTSNPN and CDR2 as SVGIG (reference sequence). This CDR3 is CAWSVLEETQYF. CDR3 sequence (DNA): TGTGCCTGGAGTGTATTGGAGGAGACCCAGTACTTC. Full variable domain (remainder filled in from reference TRBV30 and TRBJ2-5): SQTIHQWPATLVQPVGSPLSLECTVEGTSNPNLYWYRQAAGRGLQLLFYSVGIGQISSEVPQNLSASRPQDRQFILSSKKLLLSDSGFYLCAWSVLEETQYFGPGTRLLVL.

The V and J genes are TRBV3-1 (or the pseudogene TRBV3-2) and TRBJ2-7; 8 nucleotides match TRBD1. This CDR3 is built from 15 residues. Losses at the gene ends were 0 bases for V and 7 bases for J; bases not matched to a gene: 8. CDR1 is LGHDT, CDR2 YNNKEL, per germline (reference sequence). This CDR3 reads CASSQERQGAWEQYF. The CDR3 nucleotides read TGTGCCAGCAGCCAAGAACGGCAGGGGGCATGGGAGCAGTACTTC.

This clone was picked up one time. The chain uses TRBV5-1 and TRBJ2-7, with 7 positions matching TRBD2. In germline, CDR1 is SGHRS, CDR2 YFSETQ. V dropped 6 bases and J dropped 4; count of bases not matched to a gene: 10. The CDR3 contains 14 residues. The CDR3 loop is CASTHSGTIYEQYF. DNA of the CDR3: TGCGCCAGCACCCACAGCGGGACGATTTACGAGCAGTACTTC.

The chain has TRBV6-2 or TRBV6-3 and TRBJ1-2, with unresolved D. The V and J ends lost 4 bases and 4 bases respectively, with 10 bases between them. CDR1 and CDR2 (germline): MNHEY, SVGEGT. CDR3 length: 13 residues. The CDR3, as DNA: TGTGCCAGCAGTTCTCAGGTTTCCTATGGCTACACCTTC. Translated: CASSSQVSYGYTF.

The rearrangement joins TRBV3-1 (or the pseudogene TRBV3-2) to TRBJ1-4, with 9 bases lining up with TRBD1. V shed 4 bases and J 4 bases; nucleotides not matched to a gene: 7. CDR1 is LGHDT and CDR2 is YNNKEL in the germline V gene (reference sequence). The CDR3 is 16 residues long. The DNA for the CDR3 is TGTGCCAGCAGCCTTCGTCCGGGACAGGGTAATGAAAAACTGTTTTTT. This sequence encodes CASSLRPGQGNEKLFF.

The chain recombines TRBV29-1 with TRBJ2-1, with 12 bases identical to TRBD2. The CDR3 has 15 amino acids. The germline V gene encodes CDR1 SQVTM and CDR2 ANQGSEA. V lost 4 bases, J lost 0 bases, and 1 base stayed unmatched. CDR3 in amino acids: CSVVTSGSSYNEQFF. The CDR3, as DNA: TGCAGCGTTGTGACTAGCGGGAGCTCCTACAATGAGCAGTTCTTC.

This clone has a handful of counts. The V call is TRBV6-4, the J call TRBJ2-6; D unresolved. The germline V gene encodes CDR1 MRHNA and CDR2 SNTAGT. This CDR3 has 17 amino acids. The ends were cut back, 2 bases at V and 0 bases at J, with 11 bases in the middle. As DNA, the CDR3 is TGTGCCAGCAGTGACAGTTTTCTACGCTCTGGGGCCAACGTCCTGACTTTC. It encodes CASSDSFLRSGANVLTF.

This chain links TRBV30 with TRBJ2-5; 10 bases map to TRBD1. This CDR3 region has 13 residues. J lost 2 bases, V lost 5 bases, and 2 bases had no gene match. CDR1 and CDR2 (germline): GTSNPN, SVGIG (reference sequence). The CDR3 here is CAWGQGGQETQYF. DNA for the CDR3: TGTGCCTGGGGACAGGGGGGTCAAGAGACCCAGTACTTC.

This chain uses TRBV18 with TRBJ2-7, with TRBD2 as a possible D gene (5 bases). The CDR3 contains 14 residues. Per the germline V gene, CDR1 is KGHSH and CDR2 is LQKENI. V lost 3 bases to trimming and J lost 2 bases, with 11 bases between them. DNA of the CDR3: TGTGCCAGCTCACCGCCCGGGAAAACCTACGAGCAGTACTTC. Translation: CASSPPGKTYEQYF. The full variable domain, rest sourced from reference TRBV18 and TRBJ2-7, is NAGVMQNPRHLVRRRGQEARLRCSPMKGHSHVYWYRQLPEEGLKFMVYLQKENIIDESGMPKERFSAEFPKEGPSILRIQQVVRGDSAAYFCASSPPGKTYEQYFGPGTRLTVT.

This clone was seen a single time. The V and J genes are TRBV28 and TRBJ2-5; TRBD2 aligns across 9 bases. Trimming took 6 bases from V and 5 from J; bases not matched to a gene: 16. Germline V gene data show CDR1 as MDHEN and CDR2 as SYDVKM. The CDR3 loop spans 17 amino acids. The CDR3: CASSRARGLAGAETQYF. The DNA of the CDR3 is TGTGCCAGCAGCCGCGCCCGGGGCTTAGCGGGAGCGGAGACCCAGTACTTC.

The J gene is TRBJ1-1, the V gene TRBV5-1; possibly TRBD1 for D (6 bases). The CDR3 has 15 amino acids. V dropped 2 bases and J dropped 0 bases, with 11 bases sitting between them. The germline V gene encodes CDR1 SGHRS and CDR2 YFSETQ. The CDR3 is CASSFKQGMNTEAFF. The CDR3 DNA sequence: TGCGCCAGCAGCTTCAAACAGGGAATGAACACTGAAGCTTTCTTT.

The rearrangement links TRBV30 to TRBJ2-1, with 12 positions matching TRBD2. The V gene's germline CDR1 is GTSNPN and CDR2 SVGIG (reference sequence). V dropped 4 bases and J dropped 8; count of bases not matched to a gene: 0. This CDR3 comprises 12 residues. The CDR3 is CAWTSGGDEQFF. DNA of the CDR3: TGTGCCTGGACTAGCGGGGGGGATGAGCAGTTCTTC. The full variable domain, rest sourced from reference TRBV30 and TRBJ2-1, is SQTIHQWPATLVQPVGSPLSLECTVEGTSNPNLYWYRQAAGRGLQLLFYSVGIGQISSEVPQNLSASRPQDRQFILSSKKLLLSDSGFYLCAWTSGGDEQFFGPGTRLTVL.